This T cell receptor beta chain stems from a study of cytomegalovirus exposure and HLA in healthy donors (dated by TCRdb to 2016 to 2017). For the study in its entirety: An earlier analysis of roughly 570 of the donors reported approximately 260 Gb of sequence data and 95 million to 120 million unique TCR beta sequences obtained from about 170 million T cells. Class I and class II HLA loci were covered by the typing at four-digit resolution. Among the 398 genotyped donors, under 90% belonged to the genetic ancestry cluster associated with self-reported Caucasian donors. A separate validation cohort of roughly 130 different subjects was used in addition to the approximately 700-subject first cohort. Roughly 300 gigabases of sequencing data and roughly 81 million unique TCR sequences made up an early release that covered several hundred HLA-typed donors. A later genetic analysis used genome-wide SNP genotypes for about 60% of the 666 donors, treating that subset as a discovery cohort. Donor age, sex, ethnicity and CMV serostatus were compiled together with the repertoire data. Typing coverage differed by locus: A, B, C, DRB1 and DQB1 were typed in about 629-630 donors, DQA1 in 500 to 550, DPA1 in 600 to 610, and DPB1 in roughly 450. To predict cytomegalovirus infection status, the study combined high-throughput TCR immunosequencing, statistical association of individual TCRs with disease status, and machine learning. In the later analysis, no new phenotypic data were used to find candidate immune exposures; instead, reliance was placed on TCR beta sequences and their occurrence across donors. An earlier analysis of around 580 of the donors used high-throughput TCR beta sequencing to judge whether each TCR beta V gene segment behaved as functional or pseudogenic. Every discovery cohort repertoire had been produced on one sequencing platform. In a later analysis, previously published TCR beta repertoires from roughly 710 donors were re-analyzed and high-resolution HLA genotyping was added so that TCR occurrence patterns could be studied. The aim of the study was to test whether cataloging public T cell receptors could identify signatures of past pathogen exposure. Because of strong linkage in the cohort, roughly five DR-DQ haplotypes were treated as single units for association and clustering. Using immunosequencing, the study profiled T cell repertoires from fewer than 700 subjects and related those repertoires to cytomegalovirus serostatus. Among 398 genotyped donors of the cohort, an average of roughly 230,000 unique TCR beta nucleotide sequences was sequenced per donor, of which about 20% were non-productive.

A word on this clone: Its antigen target is currently unknown. There are no base qualities to consult, and no much larger clone falls within one base.

Overall study results and their limits: Several of the top co-occurrence clusters appeared to be linked to parvovirus B19, influenza, CMV and Epstein-Barr virus, according to a later analysis. While some public TCRs were present in many individuals, most TCR sequences turned up only very rarely across donors. Because counts were too low, about 17 rarely observed V segments, including chromosome 9 orphons, were excluded from the earlier analysis of some 590 of the donors. Linkage disequilibrium might explain the correlated functional status among segregating V segments, but an unknown experimental factor could not be ruled out. In a later analysis, the rate of TCR association differed among HLA loci, with DRB1 alleles having the most associated TCRs and HLA-C alleles having the fewest. Some IMGT-functional V segments, including TRBV6-2 and TRBV6-3, could not be distinguished by the 87-base-pair reads and were therefore excluded. In a later analysis, HLA-associated TCR beta chains showed more clonal expansion and lower generation probabilities than non-associated chains that were equally common. An association between a missense DCLRE1C variant and V-gene and J-gene trimming of TCR beta chains was found in a later genetic analysis and replicated in an independent cohort. The classifier was reported to diagnose cytomegalovirus status with high specificity and sensitivity in both the original and validation cohorts. Immune exposure information for the cohort was limited to CMV serostatus. A further reported finding was that TCR beta sequences accurately predicted the HLA-A and HLA-B alleles for most subjects in the first cohort. Compared with the roughly 600-donor mean, donors in an Asian-associated ancestry cluster had fewer N-insertions in productive TCRs, according to a later genetic analysis. When HLA alleles, especially DR and DQ, strongly co-occurred, attributing TCR associations to individual alleles was difficult. A few of the identified cytomegalovirus-associated TCR beta chains were confirmed in vitro to be specific for cytomegalovirus antigens. The study gave a list of some 150 TCR beta chains associated with cytomegalovirus. Sequencing depth was assumed to be roughly uniform across donors in the presence/absence analyses, though that assumption may not hold. Because HLA typing was missing for some donors at each locus, association tests included only the typed subset. The sequencing pipeline was judged likely to have produced a cluster of highly shared sequence variants as a technical artifact. In a later analysis, around 17,000 TCR beta sequences were associated with specific HLA alleles at a false discovery rate of 0.05. The authors suggested that the approach could potentially be generalized to other disease states and immunological phenotypes. In an earlier analysis of under 600 of the donors, most TCR beta V segments were observed in productive rearrangements about 87% or about 30% of the time, broadly matching IMGT annotations. Only TCR beta chains were sequenced in this cohort, and the absence of alpha or paired-chain data limited detectable features. A later analysis found that most CMV-associated TCR beta chains appeared HLA-restricted, with HLA associations seemingly driven largely by CMV exposure.

CDR1 and CDR2 are drawn from the germline V gene (reference sequence): LNHDA, SQIVND. V gives up 6 bases and J gives up 5 bases, and the segment between their germline ends measures 11 bases. The CDR3 measures 13 amino acids from cysteine to phenylalanine. Only CDR3 DNA remains: 39 bases, in frame from the first base. To prepare the library, the immunoSEQ multiplex PCR assay was applied. For the multiplex PCR, a mixture combining 60 forward primers for TCR Vbeta segments and 13 reverse primers for TCR Jbeta segments was used. The CDR3 region of rearranged TCR beta genes was amplified from genomic DNA with a multiplex PCR assay. The amplified TCR beta libraries were sequenced on the Illumina HiSeq System as 87-base-pair reads. Concerning the study's data processing: In a later analysis, tens of millions of unique TCR beta chains were counted across the approximately 620 repertoires, and roughly 11 million of these chains were shared by at least two donors. Raw reads were error-corrected and collapsed into unique sequences with a nearest-neighbor algorithm that merged closely related sequences to remove PCR and sequencing errors. V, D and J gene segments were assigned by aligning CDR3 sequences to IMGT reference sequences. For a sequence to be retained, at least a six-nucleotide match to both a V gene segment and a J gene segment was required. Rearrangements were classified as productive when the CDR3 lacked stop codons and remained in frame with V and J, and all other rearrangements were classified as non-productive. CDR3 was defined according to IMGT convention as the region running from the second conserved V-encoded cysteine to the conserved J-encoded phenylalanine. In an earlier analysis of more than 550 of the donors, sequences lacking an unambiguous match to a single V gene segment were excluded. In an earlier analysis of about 590 of the donors, a V segment was called functional when productive rearrangements were above 56.7%, and segregating when the standard deviation between donors exceeded 5%. A statistical classification framework was built for diagnosing cytomegalovirus status from the catalog of TCR beta chain sequences. A later analysis assigned V and J genes by comparing TCR nucleotide sequences with IMGT/GENE-DB human TR gene sequences. The TCRdist pipeline was used in a later analysis to assign CDR3 sequences and most-parsimonious VDJ recombination scenarios. In a later analysis, each TCR beta chain was defined by its CDR3 amino acid sequence together with its V-gene family, and reads without a unique V-gene family were excluded. To address suspected cross-contamination and a sequencing artifact, a later analysis removed 450 to 700 highly shared, low-generation-probability nucleotide sequences. For each public chain, a later analysis derived a clonal expansion index from normalized ranks of inferred template counts within each repertoire. A later analysis computed generation probabilities with a VDJ recombination model fitted to out-of-frame rearrangements, and checked the results against IGoR. In a later analysis, TCR-TCR, TCR-HLA and TCR-CMV co-occurrence was scored with hypergeometric tests, and a repertoire-size bias correction was applied to TCR pairs. In a later analysis, false discovery rates were estimated by permuting HLA or CMV assignments 20 times. In a later analysis, co-occurring TCRs were grouped with DBSCAN, and TCRdist sequence similarity was added when clustering was performed within HLA-allele-positive subsets. Repertoires with fewer than 30,000 or more than 120,000 public chains were left out of co-occurrence clustering, as were about 5 repertoires with anomalous nucleotide sharing. The immuneACCESS repertoire file appears here via TCRdb, limited to in-frame rearrangements. These files lack a portion of the clones; in checked studies, under half of the deficit traces to unresolved V genes, and the cause of the others is not known. That table supplies the V and J calls and clone size; D and trimming were determined from the DNA. For this sample there are roughly 190,000 clones; 87% appear just once. 1% to 1.5% of the sample is taken by the ten largest.

The cohort comprised around 700 healthy bone marrow donors. All cohort members were sampled while nominally healthy, although unrecorded immune exposures were likely present. The donor was CMV seronegative and belonged to the group of approximately 320 seronegative cohort members. A peripheral blood sample was provided by each donor, and peripheral blood mononuclear cells were used for TCR beta sequencing. Genomic DNA was extracted from the blood cell samples with the Qiagen DNeasy Blood Extraction Kit. The receptor chain draws on TRBV19 and TRBJ1-5; perhaps TRBD1 is the D gene, with 6 bases matching. Sequencing was carried out using PBMCs. This TCR was sampled from a man aged 25 to 45 in good health and CMV-seronegative. The CDR3 has the sequence CASRTNRDQPQHF. The DNA reads TGTGCCAGTAGGACAAACAGGGATCAGCCCCAGCATTTT.